This T cell receptor (beta chain) was profiled in a study of tumor-infiltrating lymphocytes in primary liver carcinoma. Study summary: Recorded tumor stage was T1-T3 N0M0, with diameters of roughly 4 to 11 cm.

Total RNA (around 510 ng) served as template for TCR beta cDNA synthesis primed by a constant-region primer. Construction of TCR beta libraries relied on three successive nested multiplex PCR rounds employing slightly modified ARM-PCR. Investigators reported that the first two PCR rounds, at 10 cycles each, used TRBV1-TRBV30 forward primers with a C-beta reverse primer. TCRdb used MiXCR to reprocess the multiplex PCR reads, holding one entry per CDR3 protein. Of about 120,000 distinct CDR3 sequences in the sample, under 70% were seen once. CDR3 length: 13 residues. Trimming shortened V by 9 bases and J by 3 bases, and 14 bases separated the two germline ends. In germline, CDR1 is MDHEN, CDR2 SYDVKM. On this clonotype itself: This CDR3 fails to terminate in the conserved phenylalanine or tryptophan, so it likely reflects a read error.

Co-extraction yielded RNA and DNA from 20-30 mg of unsorted bulk tissue. This receptor was taken from a woman in her sixties with primary liver carcinoma and hepatitis B virus infection. The source material was tumor-adjacent normal liver tissue. This chain connects TRBV28 to TRBJ2-5, with D possibly TRBD1 on 8 matching bases. CDR3 nucleotides: TGTGCCAGTCCACAGGGGGGGAAAGAGACCCAGTACCTC. Translating it yields CASPQGGKETQYL.